This T cell receptor (beta chain) was obtained from a study of cytomegalovirus exposure and HLA in healthy donors. This clone showed up just a few times. Primers for the PCR totalled 60 Vbeta and 13 Jbeta. The protocol was immunoSEQ multiplex PCR, while the TCRdb copy is restricted to in-frame clones and leaves out a portion. The sample includes 210,000 or so clones, 77% of them seen just once. The CDR3 is 13 amino acids. With 6 bases removed from V and 4 bases from J, the gap between germline ends came to 15 bases. Per germline, CDR1 SQVTM and CDR2 ANQGSEA. The TCR comes from a woman aged 55-69 years in good health and CMV-seropositive. The V and J genes are TRBV29-1 and TRBJ1-1, with a weak D call TRBD1 (6 bases). The sequencing sample was made of PBMCs. In nucleotides, the CDR3 is TGCAGCGTGAAACGACAGGAGAGCACTGAAGCTTTCTTT. Its translation: CSVKRQESTEAFF.